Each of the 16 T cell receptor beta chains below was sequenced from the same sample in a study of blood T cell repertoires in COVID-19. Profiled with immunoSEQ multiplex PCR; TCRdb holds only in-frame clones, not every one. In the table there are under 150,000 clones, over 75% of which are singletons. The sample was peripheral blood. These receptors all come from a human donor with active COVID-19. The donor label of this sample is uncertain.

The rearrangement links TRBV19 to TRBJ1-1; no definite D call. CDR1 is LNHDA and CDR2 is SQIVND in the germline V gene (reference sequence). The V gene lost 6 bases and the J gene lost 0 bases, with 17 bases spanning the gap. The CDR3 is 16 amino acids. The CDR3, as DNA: TGTGCCAGTAGACACCCGGGGTCAAGCATGAACACTGAAGCTTTCTTT. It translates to CASRHPGSSMNTEAFF. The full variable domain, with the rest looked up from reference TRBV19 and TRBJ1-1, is DGGITQSPKYLFRKEGQNVTLSCEQNLNHDAMYWYRQDPGQGLRLIYYSQIVNDFQKGDIAEGYSVSREKKESFPLTVTSAQKNPTAFYLCASRHPGSSMNTEAFFGQGTRLTVV.

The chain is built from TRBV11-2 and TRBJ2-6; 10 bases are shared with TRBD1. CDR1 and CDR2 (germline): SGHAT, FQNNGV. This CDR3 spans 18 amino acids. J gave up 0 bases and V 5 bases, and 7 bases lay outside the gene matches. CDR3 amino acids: CASSHRDRGLSGANVLTF. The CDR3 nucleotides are TGTGCCAGCAGCCACCGGGACAGGGGCCTCTCTGGGGCCAACGTCCTGACTTTC. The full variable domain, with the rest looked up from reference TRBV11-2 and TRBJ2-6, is EAGVAQSPRYKIIEKRQSVAFWCNPISGHATLYWYQQILGQGPKLLIQFQNNGVVDDSQLPKDRFSAERLKGVDSTLKIQPAKLEDSAVYLCASSHRDRGLSGANVLTFGAGSRLTVL.

CDR3 amino acids: CATSTIRDLDTDTQYF. The CDR3 DNA is TGTGCCACCAGCACAATACGGGACTTAGACACAGATACGCAGTATTTT. The chain couples TRBV15 to TRBJ2-3; D might be TRBD2 (6 bases). V lost 4 bases to trimming and J lost 2 bases, with 16 bases between them. The CDR3 runs 16 residues. CDR1 LNHNV and CDR2 YYDKDF come from the germline V gene (reference sequence).

The CDR3 loop reads CASSQNFGTEYTDTQYF. The CDR3 DNA is TGCGCCAGCAGCCAAAATTTTGGGACAGAGTACACAGATACGCAGTATTTT. The chain employs TRBV4-1 and TRBJ2-3; 7 bases are a match to TRBD1. Germline loops: CDR1 MGHRA, CDR2 YSYEKL. The V gene end was trimmed by 2 bases and the J gene end by 2 bases; junction bases not matched to a gene: 10. The CDR3 sequence is 17 residues long.

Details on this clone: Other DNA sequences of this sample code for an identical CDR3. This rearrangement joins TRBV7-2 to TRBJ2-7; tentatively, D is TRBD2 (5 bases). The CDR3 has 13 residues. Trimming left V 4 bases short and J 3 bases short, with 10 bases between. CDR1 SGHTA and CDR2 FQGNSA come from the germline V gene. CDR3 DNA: TGTGCCAGCAGCTCCAGCGGAGGCTACGAGCAGTACTTC. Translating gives CASSSSGGYEQYF.

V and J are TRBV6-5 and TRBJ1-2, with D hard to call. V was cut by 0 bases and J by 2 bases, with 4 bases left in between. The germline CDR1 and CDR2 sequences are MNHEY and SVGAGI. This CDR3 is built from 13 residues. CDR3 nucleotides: TGTGCCAGCAGTTACTCGGAGAACTATGGCTACACCTTC. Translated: CASSYSENYGYTF.

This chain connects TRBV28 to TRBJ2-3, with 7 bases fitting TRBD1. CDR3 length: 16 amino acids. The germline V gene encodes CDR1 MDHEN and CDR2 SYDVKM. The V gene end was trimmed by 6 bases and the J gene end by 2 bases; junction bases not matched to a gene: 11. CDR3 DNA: TGTGCCAGCAGCCTGGACTGGGGACAGCTCACAGATACGCAGTATTTT. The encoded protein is CASSLDWGQLTDTQYF.

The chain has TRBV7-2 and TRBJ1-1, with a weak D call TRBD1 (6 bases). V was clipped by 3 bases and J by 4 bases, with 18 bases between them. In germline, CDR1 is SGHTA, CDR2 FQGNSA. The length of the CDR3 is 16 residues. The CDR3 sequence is CASSFFITLGGTEAFF. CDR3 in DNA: TGTGCCAGCAGCTTCTTCATCACATTAGGGGGCACTGAAGCTTTCTTT.

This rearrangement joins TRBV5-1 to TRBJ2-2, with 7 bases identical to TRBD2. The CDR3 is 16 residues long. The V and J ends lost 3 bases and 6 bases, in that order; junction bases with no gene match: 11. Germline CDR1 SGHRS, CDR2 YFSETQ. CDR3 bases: TGCGCCAGCAGCTGGGAGGGAGTCGGACTGGCCGGGGAGCTGTTTTTT. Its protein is CASSWEGVGLAGELFF.

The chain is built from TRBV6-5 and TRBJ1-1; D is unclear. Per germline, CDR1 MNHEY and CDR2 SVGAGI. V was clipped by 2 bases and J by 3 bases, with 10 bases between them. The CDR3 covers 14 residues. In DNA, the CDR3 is TGTGCCAGCAGTTACAGTCCGAGGGACACTGAAGCTTTCTTT. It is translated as CASSYSPRDTEAFF.

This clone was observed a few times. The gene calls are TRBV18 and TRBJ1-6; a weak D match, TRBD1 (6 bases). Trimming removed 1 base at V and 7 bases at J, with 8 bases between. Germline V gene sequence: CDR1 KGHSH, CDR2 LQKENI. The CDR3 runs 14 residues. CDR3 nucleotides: TGTGCCAGCTCACCACAGGGGGACAATTCACCCCTCCACTTT. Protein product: CASSPQGDNSPLHF.

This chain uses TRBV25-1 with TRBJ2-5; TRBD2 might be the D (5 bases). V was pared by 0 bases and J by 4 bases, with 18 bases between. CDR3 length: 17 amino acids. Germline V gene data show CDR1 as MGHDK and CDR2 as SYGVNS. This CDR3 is CASSEYRTWSGGETQYF. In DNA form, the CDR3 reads TGTGCCAGCAGTGAATATAGGACTTGGTCGGGTGGAGAGACCCAGTACTTC. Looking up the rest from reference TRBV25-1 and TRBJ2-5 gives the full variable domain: EADIYQTPRYLVIGTGKKITLECSQTMGHDKMYWYQQDPGMELHLIHYSYGVNSTEKGDLSSESTVSRIRTEHFPLTLESARPSHTSQYLCASSEYRTWSGGETQYFGPGTRLLVL.

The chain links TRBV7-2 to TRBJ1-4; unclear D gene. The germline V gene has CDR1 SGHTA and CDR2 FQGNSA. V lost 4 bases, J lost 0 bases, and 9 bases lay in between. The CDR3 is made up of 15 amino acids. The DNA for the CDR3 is TGTGCCAGCAGCTCCGTGAGGGCAACTAATGAAAAACTGTTTTTT. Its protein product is CASSSVRATNEKLFF.

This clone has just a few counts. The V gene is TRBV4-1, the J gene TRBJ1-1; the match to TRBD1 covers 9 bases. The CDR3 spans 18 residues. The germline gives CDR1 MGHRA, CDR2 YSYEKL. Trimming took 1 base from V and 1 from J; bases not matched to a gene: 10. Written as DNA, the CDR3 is TGCGCCAGCAGCCAAGCAGGGACAGGGAGGAAAGGGAACACTGAAGCTTTCTTT. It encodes CASSQAGTGRKGNTEAFF.

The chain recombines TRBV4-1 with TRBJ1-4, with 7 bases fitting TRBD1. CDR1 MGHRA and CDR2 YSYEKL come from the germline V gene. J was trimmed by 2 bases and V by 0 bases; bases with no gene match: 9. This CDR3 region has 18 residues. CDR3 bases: TGCGCCAGCAGCCAAGATGCAGGGGGGAGGTCGACTAATGAAAAACTGTTTTTT. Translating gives CASSQDAGGRSTNEKLFF.

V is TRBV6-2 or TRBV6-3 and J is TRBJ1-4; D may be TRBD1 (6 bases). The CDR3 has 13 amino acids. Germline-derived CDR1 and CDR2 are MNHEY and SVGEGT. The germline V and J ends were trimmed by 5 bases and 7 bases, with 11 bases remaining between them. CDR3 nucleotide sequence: TGTGCCAGCAGTCGCTCACAGGGTGAAAAACTGTTTTTT. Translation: CASSRSQGEKLFF.